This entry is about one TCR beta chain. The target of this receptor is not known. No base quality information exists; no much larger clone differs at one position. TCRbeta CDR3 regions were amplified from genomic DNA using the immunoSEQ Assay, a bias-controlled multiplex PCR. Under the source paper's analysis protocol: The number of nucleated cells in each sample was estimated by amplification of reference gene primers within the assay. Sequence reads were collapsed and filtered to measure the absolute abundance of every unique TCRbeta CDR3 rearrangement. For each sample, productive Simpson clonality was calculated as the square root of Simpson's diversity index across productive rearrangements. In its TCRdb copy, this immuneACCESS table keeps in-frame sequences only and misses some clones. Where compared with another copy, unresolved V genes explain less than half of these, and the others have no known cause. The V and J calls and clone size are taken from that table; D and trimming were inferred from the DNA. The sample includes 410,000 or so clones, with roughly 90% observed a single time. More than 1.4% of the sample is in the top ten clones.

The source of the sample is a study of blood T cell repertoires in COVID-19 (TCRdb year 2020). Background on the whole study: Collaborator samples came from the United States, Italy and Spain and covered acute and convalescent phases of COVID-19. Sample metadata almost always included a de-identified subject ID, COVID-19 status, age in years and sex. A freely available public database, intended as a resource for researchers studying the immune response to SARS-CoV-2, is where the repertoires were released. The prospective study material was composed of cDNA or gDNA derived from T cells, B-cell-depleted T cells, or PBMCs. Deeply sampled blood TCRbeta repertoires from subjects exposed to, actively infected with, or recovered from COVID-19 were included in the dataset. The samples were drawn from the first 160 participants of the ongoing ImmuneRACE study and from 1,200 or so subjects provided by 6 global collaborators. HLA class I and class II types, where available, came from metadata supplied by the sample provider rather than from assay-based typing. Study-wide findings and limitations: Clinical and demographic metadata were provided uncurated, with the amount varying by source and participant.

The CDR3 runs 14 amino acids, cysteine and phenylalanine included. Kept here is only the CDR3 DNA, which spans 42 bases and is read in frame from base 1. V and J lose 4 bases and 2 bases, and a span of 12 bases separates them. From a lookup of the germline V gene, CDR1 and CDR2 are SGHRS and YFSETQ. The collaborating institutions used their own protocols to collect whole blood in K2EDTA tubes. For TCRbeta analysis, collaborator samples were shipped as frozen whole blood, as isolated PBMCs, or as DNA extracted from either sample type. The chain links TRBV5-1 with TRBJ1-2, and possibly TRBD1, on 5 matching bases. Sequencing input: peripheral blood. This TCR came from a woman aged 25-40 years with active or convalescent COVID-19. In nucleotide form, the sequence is TGCGCCAGCAGCGCGGACATCTTCAACTATGGCTACACCTTC. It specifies CASSADIFNYGYTF.